These T cell receptor beta chains were read from a single sample in a study of tumor and adjacent non-tumor tissue in lung cancer. TCRdb passed the multiplex PCR reads through MiXCR, listing each CDR3 protein once. The repertoire consists of around 100,000 distinct CDR3 sequences, with 65% occurring once and the leading ten covering roughly 20%. Specimen: distant non-tumor lung tissue. Receptors were obtained from a man aged 25-40 years with non-small cell lung cancer. The CDR3 runs from the conserved cysteine through the conserved F or W. The order of the fields is D gene, clone size, J gene, V gene, CDR3 DNA, CDR3 protein. A D gene is named only where the DNA matches it firmly. Size is stated for part of the rows, as once, few or many counts, or as a class when the clone is expanded.

NA NA TRBJ1-2 TRBV11-2 TGTGACAGCAGCTTAGGGTTAACCGTCTATGGCTACACCTTC CDSSLGLTVYGYTF
NA NA TRBJ2-5 TRBV6-2/TRBV6-3 TGTACCAGCACCACCCCTGAGGGTATGGAAGAGACCCAATACTTC CTSTTPEGMEETQYF
TRBD1 NA TRBJ1-1 TRBV12-3/TRBV12-4 TGTGCCATCAGCCTTGACAGGGTCCTCACTGAAGCTTTCTTT CAISLDRVLTEAFF
TRBD2 NA TRBJ2-1 TRBV12-3/TRBV12-4 TGTGCCAGCAACCCGGGACTAGCAAACAATGAGCGGTTCTTC CASNPGLANNERFF
TRBD1 few TRBJ1-5 TRBV4-1 TGCGCCAGCAGCCCTGGACAGGGTGCCAATCAGCCCCAGCATTTT CASSPGQGANQPQHF
TRBD2 NA TRBJ2-7 TRBV28 TGTGCCAGCAGTCCCCTAGCGGGAGAGGACTACGAGCAGTACTTC CASSPLAGEDYEQYF
NA few TRBJ2-7 TRBV20-1 TGCAGTGCTAGACAGACACCTAGCTCCTACGAGCAGTACTTC CSARQTPSSYEQYF
NA NA TRBJ2-5 TRBV20-1 TGCAGTGCGCATCATGAGACCCAGTACTTC CSAHHETQYF
TRBD1 NA TRBJ2-7 TRBV6-5 TGTGCCAGCAGTGGAATAGGGGGCTCAGACGAGCAATACTTC CASSGIGGSDEQYF
TRBD2 NA TRBJ2-1 TRBV6-5 TGTACCACCAGTTACTGGACTAGCGGAAACAATGAGCAGTTCTTC CTTSYWTSGNNEQFF